What follows are 10 T cell receptor beta chains derived from one specimen sequenced in a study of blood T cell repertoires in COVID-19. TCRdb keeps only in-frame clones here, not all; method: immunoSEQ multiplex PCR. The repertoire holds around 73,000 clones, with approximately 83% as singletons. The sequenced sample consisted of peripheral blood. The source of these receptors is a human donor in a cohort sampled during active COVID-19.

The sample holds a few counts of this clone. The CDR3: CASSQTRWYEQYF. The CDR3 DNA sequence: TGTGCCAGCAGCCAAACTAGGTGGTACGAGCAGTACTTC. This chain uses TRBV3-1 (or the pseudogene TRBV3-2) with TRBJ2-7; tentatively, D is TRBD2 (5 bases). V was shortened by 2 bases and J by 4 bases, with 9 bases between the two germline ends. The CDR3 contains 13 residues. Germline V gene sequence: CDR1 LGHDT, CDR2 YNNKEL (reference sequence).

The V and J genes are TRBV4-2 and TRBJ2-3; TRBD2 agrees at 8 bases. Germline lookup yields CDR1 LGHNA and CDR2 YNFKEQ. The CDR3 loop spans 17 amino acids. With V trimmed by 0 bases and J by 0 bases, 5 bases remained unmatched. DNA of the CDR3: TGTGCCAGCAGCCAAGACCCCGGGAGGGGGAGCACAGATACGCAGTATTTT. It encodes CASSQDPGRGSTDTQYF.

The chain combines TRBV5-1 with TRBJ2-5, with 11 nucleotides matching TRBD2. This CDR3 has 17 residues. The germline gives CDR1 SGHRS, CDR2 YFSETQ. V lost 3 bases, J lost 4 bases, and 11 bases stayed unmatched. DNA for the CDR3: TGCGCCAGCAGCTACGGACTAGCGGGTGGGAGGGGAGAGACCCAGTACTTC. This encodes CASSYGLAGGRGETQYF.

The chain couples TRBV6-5 to TRBJ1-2; D not resolved. V was pared by 6 bases and J by 5 bases, with 13 bases between. This CDR3 comprises 13 residues. CDR1 is MNHEY, CDR2 SVGAGI, per germline. CDR3 in amino acids: CASRSGEFYGYTF. The CDR3 DNA is TGTGCCAGCAGGTCCGGGGAGTTTTATGGCTACACCTTC.

CDR3 amino acids: CASTAPGQGTTGELFF. The CDR3, as DNA: TGTGCCAGCACTGCGCCGGGACAGGGGACCACCGGGGAGCTGTTTTTT. The V call is TRBV28, the J call TRBJ2-2; 10 nucleotides line up with TRBD1. The CDR3 totals 16 residues. V was clipped by 7 bases and J by 4 bases; unmatched bases: 9. Germline CDR1 reads MDHEN; CDR2 reads SYDVKM. Together with reference TRBV28 and TRBJ2-2, the CDR3 gives the full variable domain: DVKVTQSSRYLVKRTGEKVFLECVQDMDHENMFWYRQDPGLGLRLIYFSYDVKMKEKGDIPEGYSVSREKKERFSLILESASTNQTSMYLCASTAPGQGTTGELFFGEGSRLTVL.

J is TRBJ1-1 and V is TRBV5-1, with 9 bases that match TRBD1. J lost 8 bases, V lost 4 bases, and 6 bases had no gene match. The CDR3 contains 13 residues. Germline V CDR1 and CDR2: SGHRS, YFSETQ. The CDR3 is CASSLDRGIEAFF. CDR3 coding DNA: TGCGCCAGCAGCCTGGACAGGGGAATCGAAGCTTTCTTT.

The chain carries TRBV7-9 and TRBJ2-1; 7 nucleotides match TRBD1. The trim removed 3 bases at V and 6 bases at J, leaving 2 bases unmatched. This CDR3 spans 13 amino acids. Looked up from germline, CDR1 is SEHNR and CDR2 is FQNEAQ (reference sequence). The CDR3 DNA is TGTGCCAGCAGCTTTTCAGGGGGCAATGAGCAGTTCTTC. Its protein is CASSFSGGNEQFF.

The rearrangement joins TRBV2 to TRBJ2-5; D possibly corresponds to TRBD2 (6 bases). Germline V gene data show CDR1 as SNHLY and CDR2 as FYNNEI. The CDR3 extends over 16 amino acids. Trimming pared 6 bases from V and 2 bases from J, leaving 19 bases between. CDR3 sequence reads: CASSYPGGRLQETQYF. CDR3 DNA: TGTGCCAGCAGCTACCCTGGGGGGAGGCTACAAGAGACCCAGTACTTC.

The chain employs TRBV29-1 and TRBJ1-1; TRBD1 might be the D (6 bases). Trimming cost V 6 bases and J 1 base, with 18 bases left between them. CDR3 length: 15 amino acids. Germline V gene data show CDR1 as SQVTM and CDR2 as ANQGSEA. CDR3 region: CSVQVSRTANTEAFF. For the CDR3, the DNA is TGCAGCGTCCAAGTCTCCCGGACAGCGAACACTGAAGCTTTCTTT.

This clone appeared a single time. J is TRBJ2-1 and V is TRBV7-6; 9 positions match TRBD1. The V and J ends lost 5 bases and 7 bases, in that order; junction bases with no gene match: 9. CDR3 length: 15 residues. Germline-derived CDR1 and CDR2 are SGHVS and FNYEAQ. The DNA for the CDR3 is TGTGCCAGCAGCGGCTTGGGGACAGGGCATAATGAGCAGTTCTTC. Amino acids: CASSGLGTGHNEQFF.